This T cell receptor beta chain was found in a study of response to subunit inactivated influenza vaccine. Using its own MiXCR run on the RT-PCR reads, TCRdb lists one record per CDR3 protein. The sample consists of around 650,000 distinct CDR3 sequences, 15% to 19% of them appearing once. The study's findings and limits: Few new T cells, the authors suggested, are recruited by each seasonal influenza vaccination.

This CDR3 contains 13 residues. The ends were cut back, 4 bases at V and 3 bases at J, with 10 bases in the middle. Note on this clonotype: Its antigen is currently unknown.

This TCR was sampled from a man aged 45-65 years who received an inactivated influenza vaccine. The rearrangement joins TRBV12-3 or TRBV12-4 to TRBJ2-7; D is unclear. Sequences were derived from PBMCs from blood, sampled about 13 days after vaccination. CDR3 nucleotides: TGTGCCAGCAGTTCCGGGCCCCGCTACGAGCAGTACTTC. Translating gives CASSSGPRYEQYF.